Below, 6 T cell receptor beta chains from the same sample are listed, as sequenced in a study of cytotoxic CD8 clonotypes in ibrutinib-treated CLL. TCRdb keeps only in-frame clones here, not all; method: immunoSEQ multiplex PCR. The data hold approximately 90,000 clones, with over 60% observed a single time. The source material was PBMCs, sampled after 24 months of ibrutinib treatment. The receptors were sampled from a human donor with chronic lymphocytic leukemia.

V usage is TRBV19 and J usage is TRBJ1-1; 11 positions match TRBD1. The germline gives CDR1 LNHDA, CDR2 SQIVND (reference sequence). The CDR3 is 15 amino acids. The junction had 8 bases not matched to a gene; V was cut back by 9 bases and J by 2 bases. The CDR3 protein is CASMDRGRGNTEAFF. CDR3 nucleotides: TGTGCCAGCATGGACAGGGGGCGAGGTAACACTGAAGCTTTCTTT.

The chain is built from TRBV5-1 and TRBJ1-5, with TRBD1 matching 8 bases. V gave up 0 bases and J gave up 5 bases; unmatched junction bases: 4. From germline, CDR1 is SGHRS and CDR2 YFSETQ. This CDR3 region has 15 residues. DNA for the CDR3: TGCGCCAGCAGCTTGGGGGTGACAGGGGATCAGCCCCAGCATTTT. Translating gives CASSLGVTGDQPQHF.

V is TRBV19 and J is TRBJ2-7; 7 bases are shared with TRBD1. The CDR3 totals 14 residues. Germline CDR1 is LNHDA and CDR2 is SQIVND (reference sequence). Trimming took 6 bases from V and 0 from J; bases not matched to a gene: 5. This CDR3 reads CASSPWTGSYEQYF. CDR3 in DNA: TGTGCCAGTAGCCCCTGGACAGGCTCCTACGAGCAGTACTTC.

A single count supports this clone. The chain carries TRBV5-5 and TRBJ2-5; tentative D call: TRBD1 (5 bases). Germline CDR1 and CDR2: SGHKS and YYEKEE (reference sequence). CDR3 length equals 16 residues. The V and J ends lost 1 base and 5 bases respectively, with 18 bases between them. CDR3 sequence reads: CASSLPPPRTSETQYF. DNA of the CDR3: TGTGCCAGCAGCTTGCCCCCCCCTAGGACAAGTGAGACCCAGTACTTC.

DNA of the CDR3: TGTGCCAGCTCACCGTCGACTAGCGGGATGAACCATGAGCAGTTCTTC. It translates to CASSPSTSGMNHEQFF. The rearrangement joins TRBV18 to TRBJ2-1, with 11 bases aligning to TRBD2. With 3 bases clipped from V and 8 bases from J, the junction kept 9 bases outside the gene matches. The CDR3 runs to 16 residues. The germline CDR1 and CDR2 sequences are KGHSH and LQKENI.

V and J are TRBV21-1 and TRBJ1-5. TRBV21-1 is termed a pseudogene. The CDR3 length is 14 residues. DNA for the CDR3: TGTGCCAGAAGGGAGGATCTGGGCAATCAGCCCCAGCATTTT. It codes for CARREDLGNQPQHF.